The clone carrying this TCR beta chain was seen a few times. Its antigen is undetermined. The sample originates from a study of shared clonotypes between healthy human individuals. V was trimmed by 5 bases and J by 1 base, leaving 12 bases between them. The CDR3 length is 15 residues. CDR1 SEHNR and CDR2 FQNEAQ come from the germline V gene (reference sequence). Whole-study findings and limits: Incompleteness in sorted-subset sequencing, despite large depth, was shown by rarefaction.

TCRdb's copy holds only in-frame clones and misses some; the assay was immunoSEQ multiplex PCR. This sample has about a million clones, with 65% to 75% found just once. The clonotype comes from a man between 18 and 29 years old in good health. This chain joins TRBV7-9 and TRBJ2-1; D might be TRBD1 (6 bases). The sequenced sample was memory CD4+ T cells sorted from blood. The subset: CD45RA-negative fraction. The DNA for the CDR3 is TGTGCCAGCAGCCTCGGGACAACTTCCTACAATGAGCAGTTCTTC. Its protein is CASSLGTTSYNEQFF.